These 31 T cell receptor beta chains share one sample of origin, sequenced in a study of cytomegalovirus exposure and HLA in healthy donors. The PCR was carried out with 60 Vbeta primers and 13 Jbeta primers. Method: immunoSEQ multiplex PCR; TCRdb's copy keeps in-frame clones and lacks some. The sample includes around 200,000 clones, over 60% seen only once; the top ten take 1.5% to 2%. Sequenced: PBMCs. These receptors were obtained from a male donor in good health and CMV-seronegative.

The chain joins TRBV28 to TRBJ2-5; a possible D gene is TRBD1 (6 bases). The CDR3 is made up of 12 amino acids. Trimming shortened V by 5 bases and J by 2 bases, and 6 bases separated the two germline ends. Germline values: CDR1 MDHEN, CDR2 SYDVKM. The CDR3 region is CASSQGQETQYF. Written as DNA, the CDR3 is TGTGCCAGCAGTCAGGGGCAAGAGACCCAGTACTTC. Combining the CDR3 with reference TRBV28 and TRBJ2-5 gives the whole variable domain DVKVTQSSRYLVKRTGEKVFLECVQDMDHENMFWYRQDPGLGLRLIYFSYDVKMKEKGDIPEGYSVSREKKERFSLILESASTNQTSMYLCASSQGQETQYFGPGTRLLVL.

The V gene is TRBV11-1, the J gene TRBJ2-7, with a tentative D call TRBD1 (6 bases). The CDR3 sequence is 12 residues long. Trimming stripped 7 bases from V and 5 bases from J, with 12 bases between. Germline assignment: CDR1 SGHAT and CDR2 FQDESV (reference sequence). The CDR3 nucleotides are TGTGCCAGCACCCTTAACAGGGACGAGCAGTACTTC. This translates into CASTLNRDEQYF.

This clone was found a few times. The chain joins TRBV19 to TRBJ1-1; no reliable D call. Trimming cost V 5 bases and J 7 bases, with 20 bases left between them. From germline, CDR1 is LNHDA and CDR2 SQIVND (reference sequence). The CDR3 contains 15 residues. The CDR3 loop reads CASSLTQNPRFEAFF. The CDR3 DNA reads TGTGCCAGTAGTCTAACACAGAATCCGCGATTTGAAGCTTTCTTT.

The chain has TRBV6-1 and TRBJ1-2; D call uncertain. The ends were cut back, 3 bases at V and 6 bases at J, with 11 bases in the middle. The CDR3 spans 13 residues. Germline V CDR1 and CDR2: MNHNS, SASEGT. CDR3 residues: CASSDGGRDGYTF. The CDR3, as DNA: TGTGCCAGCAGTGACGGCGGGCGAGATGGCTACACCTTC.

V and J are TRBV27 and TRBJ2-2; D might be TRBD1 (5 bases). Between the trimmed V and J ends, which lost 2 bases and 5 bases, there was a span of 12 bases. Germline V gene data show CDR1 as MNHEY and CDR2 as SMNVEV (reference sequence). This CDR3 has 15 amino acids. CDR3: CASSLGAGWTGELFF. CDR3 nucleotides: TGTGCCAGCAGTTTAGGGGCAGGGTGGACCGGGGAGCTGTTTTTT.

The sample holds one count of this clone. The V and J genes are TRBV5-4 and TRBJ2-7, with TRBD1 matching over 8 bases. The junction had 12 bases not matched to a gene; V was cut back by 4 bases and J by 3 bases. The CDR3 length is 16 residues. Germline V gene data show CDR1 as SGHNT and CDR2 as YYREEE (reference sequence). The CDR3 sequence is CASSPEVGTGRYEQYF. For the CDR3, the DNA is TGTGCCAGCAGCCCCGAGGTTGGGACAGGACGCTACGAGCAGTACTTC.

This chain joins TRBV28 and TRBJ1-6, with TRBD1 identical over 7 bases. The CDR3 contains 14 residues. The trim removed 5 bases at V and 14 bases at J, leaving 12 bases unmatched. Germline CDR1 reads MDHEN; CDR2 reads SYDVKM. CDR3 residues: CASSIPRTGFALHF. The CDR3 nucleotides read TGTGCCAGCAGTATCCCTAGGACAGGTTTCGCCCTCCACTTT.

The sample holds one count of this clone. The DNA for the CDR3 is TGTGCCAGCAGTCGGGATTCCTACGAGCAGTACTTC. This sequence encodes CASSRDSYEQYF. V and J are TRBV6-5 and TRBJ2-7; D possibly corresponds to TRBD2 (5 bases). Trimming took off 5 bases at V and 1 base at J, with 6 bases between the two ends. The CDR3 contains 12 residues. In germline, CDR1 is MNHEY, CDR2 SVGAGI.

This clone was seen more than once but under ten times. The chain recombines TRBV7-9 with TRBJ2-5, with a weak D call TRBD2 (6 bases). The germline CDR1 and CDR2 sequences are SEHNR and FQNEAQ (reference sequence). The CDR3 is made up of 13 amino acids. V gave up 8 bases and J gave up 7 bases, with 17 bases separating them. The CDR3 sequence: CASFRTGDPTQYF. CDR3 DNA sequence: TGTGCCAGCTTCCGGACGGGGGATCCGACCCAGTACTTC.

The J gene is TRBJ1-6, the V gene TRBV30, with a possible D match to TRBD1 (6 bases). Per germline, CDR1 GTSNPN and CDR2 SVGIG (reference sequence). The CDR3 is 17 residues long. V shed 3 bases and J shed 7 bases, with 22 bases lying between them. DNA for the CDR3: TGTGCCTGGAGACCCTCTTTCACAGGGCTGTGGAATTCACCCCTCCACTTT. This sequence encodes CAWRPSFTGLWNSPLHF.

This chain links TRBV28 with TRBJ1-3, with TRBD1 as a possible D gene (6 bases). Germline V lookup: CDR1 MDHEN, CDR2 SYDVKM. Between the trimmed V and J ends, which lost 6 bases and 0 bases, there was a span of 15 bases. The length of the CDR3 is 16 residues. The CDR3 nucleotides are TGTGCCAGCAGCCCAGGACAGCTAATCTCTGGAAACACCATATATTTT. Its translation is CASSPGQLISGNTIYF.

The chain recombines TRBV19 with TRBJ2-3; 15 nucleotides match TRBD2. V dropped 5 bases and J dropped 5; count of bases not matched to a gene: 8. This CDR3 has 17 residues. The germline gives CDR1 LNHDA, CDR2 SQIVND (reference sequence). This CDR3 is CASSPGGLAGGRDTQYF. CDR3 nucleotides: TGTGCCAGTAGTCCTGGAGGACTAGCGGGAGGGCGAGATACGCAGTATTTT.

The chain uses TRBV9 and TRBJ2-2; TRBD2 might be the D (6 bases). The germline gives CDR1 SGDLS, CDR2 YYNGEE. Trimming pared 0 bases from V and 4 bases from J, leaving 10 bases between. The CDR3 runs to 15 residues. CDR3 DNA: TGTGCCAGCAGCGTAGAGACAGCGGGCACCGGGGAGCTGTTTTTT. It is translated as CASSVETAGTGELFF.

The chain links TRBV2 to TRBJ2-2; a possible D gene is TRBD2 (5 bases). Germline V gene lookup returns CDR1 SNHLY and CDR2 FYNNEI. The CDR3 is 14 residues long. Trimming took off 7 bases at V and 5 bases at J, with 14 bases between the two ends. As DNA, the CDR3 is TGTGCCAGCACCGACGGGGTCAATACCGGGGAGCTGTTTTTT. This gives the protein CASTDGVNTGELFF.

The chain joins TRBV4-1 to TRBJ1-2; 9 bases line up with TRBD1. The J segment lost 3 bases and the V segment lost 4 bases, leaving 3 bases of the junction unmatched. Germline lookup yields CDR1 MGHRA and CDR2 YSYEKL. This CDR3 is 14 amino acids long. In nucleotides, the CDR3 is TGCGCCAGCAGCCTCCGGACAGGGGACTATGGCTACACCTTC. Translated: CASSLRTGDYGYTF.

V usage is TRBV4-3 and J usage is TRBJ1-6, with D possibly matching TRBD1 (5 bases). The germline V gene has CDR1 LGHNA and CDR2 YSLEER. The CDR3 is made up of 15 amino acids. V lost 0 bases and J 8 bases, leaving 11 bases between the germline ends. The CDR3 coding sequence is TGCGCCAGCAGCCAAGACGGGGGAACGGATTCACCCCTCCACTTT. It codes for CASSQDGGTDSPLHF.

Only a few counts were recorded for this clone. J is TRBJ2-7 and V is TRBV29-1; D might be TRBD1 (6 bases). The CDR3 is made up of 12 amino acids. The V and J ends lost 4 bases and 3 bases respectively, with 10 bases between them. CDR1 SQVTM and CDR2 ANQGSEA come from the germline V gene. The CDR3 loop reads CSVGGLNYEQYF. The CDR3 DNA follows: TGCAGCGTTGGGGGGCTAAACTACGAGCAGTACTTC.

The chain joins TRBV4-1 to TRBJ2-1; perhaps TRBD2 as D (6 bases). CDR1 MGHRA and CDR2 YSYEKL come from the germline V gene. CDR3 length: 15 amino acids. Trimming removed 7 bases at V and 3 bases at J, with 16 bases between. CDR3 DNA sequence: TGCGCCAGCATCGCCCACCCGGGAGACTACAATGAGCAGTTCTTC. Amino acids: CASIAHPGDYNEQFF.

The V gene is TRBV11-2, the J gene TRBJ1-5; TRBD1 matches at 10 bases. This CDR3 region has 15 residues. Germline-derived CDR1 and CDR2 are SGHAT and FQNNGV. Trimming at V came to 4 bases and at J to 3 bases, leaving 3 bases not matched to a gene. The CDR3 sequence: CASSWGTGVNQPQHF. The CDR3 bases are TGTGCCAGCAGCTGGGGGACAGGGGTCAATCAGCCCCAGCATTTT.

V gene TRBV9 combines with J gene TRBJ1-6, with 10 bases identical to TRBD1. CDR1 and CDR2 from the germline V gene are SGDLS and YYNGEE. The CDR3 is made up of 16 amino acids. The V and J ends lost 3 bases and 8 bases, in that order; junction bases with no gene match: 8. The CDR3 loop is CASSESTGGRYSPLHF. The CDR3, as DNA: TGTGCCAGCAGCGAGTCGACAGGGGGCAGGTATTCACCCCTCCACTTT.

The V call is TRBV9, the J call TRBJ1-4; the match to TRBD1 covers 10 bases. The CDR3 is 15 residues long. CDR1 and CDR2 (germline): SGDLS, YYNGEE. J lost 4 bases, V lost 4 bases, and 4 bases had no gene match. The CDR3 reads CASSPRDRGNEKLFF. The CDR3 DNA reads as TGTGCCAGCAGCCCGCGGGACAGGGGTAATGAAAAACTGTTTTTT.

This clone was counted a single time. This chain connects TRBV28 to TRBJ1-1; 9 bases are shared with TRBD1. Germline V gene sequence: CDR1 MDHEN, CDR2 SYDVKM. V was pared by 6 bases and J by 0 bases, with 14 bases of the junction left unmatched. The length of the CDR3 is 18 residues. The CDR3 nucleotides are TGTGCCAGCAGCTTAAGAGGTTACAGGGGGCGGATGAACACTGAAGCTTTCTTT. This encodes CASSLRGYRGRMNTEAFF. The variable domain in full, with the rest retrieved from reference TRBV28 and TRBJ1-1, is DVKVTQSSRYLVKRTGEKVFLECVQDMDHENMFWYRQDPGLGLRLIYFSYDVKMKEKGDIPEGYSVSREKKERFSLILESASTNQTSMYLCASSLRGYRGRMNTEAFFGQGTRLTVV.

This chain uses TRBV5-1 with TRBJ1-1; weak D call: TRBD1 (6 bases). Germline V gene sequence: CDR1 SGHRS, CDR2 YFSETQ. This CDR3 is built from 14 residues. Trimming took 4 bases from V and 6 from J, leaving 16 bases between them. DNA for the CDR3: TGCGCCAGCAGCGCGCAGGCCAGGGGCTCTGAAGCTTTCTTT. Residues: CASSAQARGSEAFF. The whole variable domain, remainder taken from reference TRBV5-1 and TRBJ1-1, is KAGVTQTPRYLIKTRGQQVTLSCSPISGHRSVSWYQQTPGQGLQFLFEYFSETQRNKGNFPGRFSGRQFSNSRSEMNVSTLELGDSALYLCASSAQARGSEAFFGQGTRLTVV.

V is TRBV7-2 and J is TRBJ1-2, with 8 bases aligning to TRBD1. Germline-derived CDR1 and CDR2 are SGHTA and FQGNSA. The CDR3 extends over 15 amino acids. V was clipped by 3 bases and J by 1 base; unmatched bases: 4. CDR3 sequence reads: CASSLGQAFNYGYTF. The CDR3 coding sequence is TGTGCCAGCAGCTTGGGACAGGCCTTTAACTATGGCTACACCTTC.

V usage is TRBV6-1 and J usage is TRBJ1-2; no clear D. The CDR3 totals 13 residues. The germline gives CDR1 MNHNS, CDR2 SASEGT. The ends were cut back, 8 bases at V and 2 bases at J, with 12 bases in the middle. In DNA form, the CDR3 reads TGTGCCAGCGGCCTGGGCAGGAACTATGGCTACACCTTC. Its translation is CASGLGRNYGYTF.

This chain joins TRBV6-4 and TRBJ1-6, with D tentatively TRBD1 (6 bases). Germline CDR1 is MRHNA and CDR2 is SNTAGT. The CDR3 covers 14 residues. V was clipped by 4 bases and J by 7 bases, with 11 bases between them. The CDR3: CASSAAGENSPLHF. CDR3 sequence (DNA): TGTGCCAGCAGTGCCGCAGGGGAAAATTCACCCCTCCACTTT.

The V gene is TRBV28, the J gene TRBJ2-5; weak D call: TRBD2 (7 bases). CDR1 is MDHEN, CDR2 SYDVKM, per germline. V gave up 5 bases and J gave up 5 bases, with 18 bases separating them. This CDR3 is built from 15 residues. The CDR3: CASSPPRGGSETQYF. The CDR3 nucleotides read TGTGCCAGCAGTCCCCCAAGGGGGGGCTCCGAGACCCAGTACTTC.

The V gene is TRBV18, the J gene TRBJ1-1; 8 bases are shared with TRBD1. Per the germline V gene, CDR1 is KGHSH and CDR2 is LQKENI. V dropped 3 bases and J dropped 1; count of bases not matched to a gene: 1. The CDR3 sequence is 14 residues long. Here the CDR3 reads CASSPGQANTEAFF. The DNA for the CDR3 is TGTGCCAGCTCACCGGGACAGGCGAACACTGAAGCTTTCTTT.

DNA of the CDR3: TGTGCCAGCAGTTTGACCGCGGGGCTTGGCTACACCTTC. It codes for CASSLTAGLGYTF. The gene calls are TRBV27 and TRBJ1-2, with D perhaps TRBD1 (5 bases). Germline-derived CDR1 and CDR2 are MNHEY and SMNVEV (reference sequence). The V and J ends lost 3 bases and 7 bases respectively, with 12 bases between them. CDR3 length: 13 residues.

This clone turned up a few times. This sequence joins TRBV7-9 and TRBJ2-1, with D hard to call. The ends were cut back, 6 bases at V and 6 bases at J, with 9 bases in the middle. CDR3 length: 12 amino acids. Per the germline V gene, CDR1 is SEHNR and CDR2 is FQNEAQ (reference sequence). The CDR3 reads CASSYIANEQFF. The CDR3 bases are TGTGCCAGCAGTTATATAGCCAATGAGCAGTTCTTC.

J is TRBJ2-1 and V is TRBV4-3; a possible D gene is TRBD1 (6 bases). Germline V gives CDR1 LGHNA, CDR2 YSLEER. The V end lost 1 base, the J end lost 12 bases, and 19 bases lay between the germline ends. This CDR3 has 15 amino acids. The CDR3 here is CASSQAGASAPRQFF. The CDR3 DNA sequence: TGCGCCAGCAGCCAAGCAGGGGCGTCCGCCCCGAGGCAGTTCTTC.